This is a list of T cell receptor beta chains from one sample in a study of T cell responses to AZD1222 COVID-19 vaccine. Libraries were prepared by immunoSEQ multiplex PCR; TCRdb keeps only in-frame clonotypes and omits some of them. This table has over 120,000 clones, over 75% appearing once. Material: peripheral blood, obtained 28 days after the second dose of the MenACWY control vaccine. The receptors derive from an adult who received the MenACWY meningococcal vaccine as a control. Each CDR3 is given with its conserved first and last residue. The order of the fields is clone size, D gene, V gene, J gene, CDR3 DNA, CDR3 protein. A D gene is named only where the DNA matches it firmly. Expanded clones get a size class; other rows say once, few or many, or leave the size out.

NA	TRBD1	TRBV7-2	TRBJ1-1	TGTGCCAGCAGCTTAGGGCGGACAGGCACTGAAGCTTTCTTT	CASSLGRTGTEAFF
NA	NA	TRBV4-1	TRBJ1-5	TGCGCCAGCAGCCAAGCTGACCGATATAGCAATCAGCCCCAGCATTTT	CASSQADRYSNQPQHF
NA	NA	TRBV6-5	TRBJ2-5	TGTGCCAGCACCCGCACAGGGACCCAGTACTTC	CASTRTGTQYF
once	NA	TRBV11-1	TRBJ2-5	TGTGCCAGCAGCTTAGGGCAAGAGACCCAGTACTTC	CASSLGQETQYF
once	NA	TRBV28	TRBJ2-2	TGTGCCAGCAGTTTTTCTGGTCTTATTTCGAACACCGGGGAGCTGTTTTTT	CASSFSGLISNTGELFF
NA	NA	TRBV4-2	TRBJ2-1	TGTGCCAGCAGCCAACGGACAGAGAGCTCCTACAATGAGCAGTTCTTC	CASSQRTESSYNEQFF
NA	NA	TRBV6-5	TRBJ2-3	TGTGCCAGCATGTTTCTGGGGGCTAGCACAGATACGCAGTATTTT	CASMFLGASTDTQYF
NA	TRBD2	TRBV7-2	TRBJ2-3	TGTGCCAGCAGCTTATTACTAGCGGGGGGCTGGGGGACGCAGTATTTT	CASSLLLAGGWGTQYF
NA	TRBD1	TRBV27	TRBJ2-5	TGTGCCAGCAGTTTAGGAGCGGCAGGGGGTGTGGGAGAGACCCAGTACTTC	CASSLGAAGGVGETQYF
NA	TRBD2	TRBV28	TRBJ2-3	TGTGCCAGCAGTCTAGCGGGAGGGGGCACAGATACGCAGTATTTT	CASSLAGGGTDTQYF
NA	TRBD1	TRBV27	TRBJ2-7	TGTGCCAGCAGCCGGGACAGGGCGAAATCGGGCCGCTACGAGCAGTACTTC	CASSRDRAKSGRYEQYF
NA	NA	TRBV7-2	TRBJ1-3	TGTGCCAGCAGCTTGGTCGGGATGGGAAACACCATATATTTT	CASSLVGMGNTIYF